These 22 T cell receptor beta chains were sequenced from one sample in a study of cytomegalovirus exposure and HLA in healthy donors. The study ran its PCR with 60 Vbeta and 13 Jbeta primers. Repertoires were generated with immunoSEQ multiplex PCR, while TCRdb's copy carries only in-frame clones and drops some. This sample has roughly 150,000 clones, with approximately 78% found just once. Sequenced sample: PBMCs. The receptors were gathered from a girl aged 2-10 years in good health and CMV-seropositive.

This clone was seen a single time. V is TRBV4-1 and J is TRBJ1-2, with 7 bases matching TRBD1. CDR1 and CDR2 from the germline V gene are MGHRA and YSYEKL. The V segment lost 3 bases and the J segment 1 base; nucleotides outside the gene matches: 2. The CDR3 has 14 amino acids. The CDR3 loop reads CASSHRQGNYGYTF. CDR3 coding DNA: TGCGCCAGCAGCCACAGACAGGGTAACTATGGCTACACCTTC.

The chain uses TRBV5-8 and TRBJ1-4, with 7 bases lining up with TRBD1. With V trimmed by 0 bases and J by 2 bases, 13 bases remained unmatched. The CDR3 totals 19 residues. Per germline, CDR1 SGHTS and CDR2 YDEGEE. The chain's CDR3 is CASSLEFLLRGRTNEKLFF. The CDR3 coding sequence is TGTGCCAGCAGCTTGGAGTTTTTATTGAGGGGGCGGACTAATGAAAAACTGTTTTTT.

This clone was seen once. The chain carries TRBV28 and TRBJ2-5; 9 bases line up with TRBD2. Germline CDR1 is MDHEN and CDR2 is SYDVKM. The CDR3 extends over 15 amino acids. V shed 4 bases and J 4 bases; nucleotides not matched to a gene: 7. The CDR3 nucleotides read TGTGCCAGCAGTTCTCCGGGACTAGCCACAGAGACCCAGTACTTC. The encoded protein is CASSSPGLATETQYF.

For the CDR3, the DNA is TGTGCCAGCAGTTTATTACAGGGGAACACTGAAGCTTTCTTT. The encoded protein is CASSLLQGNTEAFF. V and J are TRBV6-6 and TRBJ1-1; possibly TRBD1 for D (6 bases). The CDR3 has 14 residues. The ends were cut back, 4 bases at V and 1 base at J, with 10 bases in the middle. Germline loops: CDR1 MNHNY, CDR2 SVGAGI (reference sequence).

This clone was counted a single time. CDR3 region: CAWSDTGVGTEAFF. CDR3 DNA sequence: TGTGCCTGGAGCGATACAGGGGTCGGCACTGAAGCTTTCTTT. The chain combines TRBV30 with TRBJ1-1, with TRBD1 matching over 7 bases. Germline V gives CDR1 GTSNPN, CDR2 SVGIG (reference sequence). The CDR3 is made up of 14 amino acids. V lost 3 bases to trimming and J lost 4 bases; unmatched junction nucleotides: 8.

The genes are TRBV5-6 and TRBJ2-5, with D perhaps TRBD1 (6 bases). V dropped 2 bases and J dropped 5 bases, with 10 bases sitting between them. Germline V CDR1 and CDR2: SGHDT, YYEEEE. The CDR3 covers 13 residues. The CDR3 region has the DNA TGTGCCAGCAGCTTTTTTCAGGGGGAGACCCAGTACTTC. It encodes CASSFFQGETQYF.

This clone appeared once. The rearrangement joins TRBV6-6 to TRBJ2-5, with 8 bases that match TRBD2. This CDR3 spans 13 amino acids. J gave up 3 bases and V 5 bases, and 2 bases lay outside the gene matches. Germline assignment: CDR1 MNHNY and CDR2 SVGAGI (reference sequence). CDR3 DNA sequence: TGTGCCAGCAGTCGGGGACTAGAAGAGACCCAGTACTTC. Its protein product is CASSRGLEETQYF.

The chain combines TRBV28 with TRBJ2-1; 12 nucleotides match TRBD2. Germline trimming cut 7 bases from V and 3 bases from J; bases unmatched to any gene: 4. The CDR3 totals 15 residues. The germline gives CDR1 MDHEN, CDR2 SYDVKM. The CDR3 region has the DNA TGTGCCAGCACTCTAGCGGGAGGGCACTACAATGAGCAGTTCTTC. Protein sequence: CASTLAGGHYNEQFF.

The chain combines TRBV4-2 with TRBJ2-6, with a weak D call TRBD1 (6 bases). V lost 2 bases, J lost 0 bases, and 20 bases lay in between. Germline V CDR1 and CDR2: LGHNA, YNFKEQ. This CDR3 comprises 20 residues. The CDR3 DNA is TGTGCCAGCAGCCAACCCCAAGGGCAGGGGCCCTACTCTGGGGCCAACGTCCTGACTTTC. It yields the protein CASSQPQGQGPYSGANVLTF.

This chain's CDR3 is CASTGGLRETGKGYGYTF. The CDR3, as DNA: TGTGCCAGCACTGGCGGCCTGCGCGAGACAGGCAAGGGCTATGGCTACACCTTC. The chain carries TRBV11-2 and TRBJ1-2; D is possibly TRBD1 (6 bases). Trimming took off 7 bases at V and 4 bases at J, with 28 bases between the two ends. The CDR3 consists of 18 residues. Germline lookup yields CDR1 SGHAT and CDR2 FQNNGV.

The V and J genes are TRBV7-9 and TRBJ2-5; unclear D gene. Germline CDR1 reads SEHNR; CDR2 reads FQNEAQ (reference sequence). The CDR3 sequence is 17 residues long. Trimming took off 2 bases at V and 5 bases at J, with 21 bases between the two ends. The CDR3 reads CASSLFPPTERSETQYF. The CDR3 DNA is TGTGCCAGCAGCTTATTCCCCCCGACCGAGCGTTCGGAGACCCAGTACTTC.

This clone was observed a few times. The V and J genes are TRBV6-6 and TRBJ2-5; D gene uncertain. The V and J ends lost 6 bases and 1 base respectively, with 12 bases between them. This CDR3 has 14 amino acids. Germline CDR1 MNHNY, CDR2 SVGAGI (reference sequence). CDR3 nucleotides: TGTGCCAGCAGATATACCGGGTCCCAAGAGACCCAGTACTTC. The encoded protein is CASRYTGSQETQYF.

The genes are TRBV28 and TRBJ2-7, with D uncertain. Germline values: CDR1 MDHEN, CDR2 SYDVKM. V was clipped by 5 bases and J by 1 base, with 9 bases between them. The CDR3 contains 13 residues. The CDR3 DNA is TGTGCCAGCAGTAACAGCTTGTCCTACGAGCAGTACTTC. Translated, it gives CASSNSLSYEQYF.

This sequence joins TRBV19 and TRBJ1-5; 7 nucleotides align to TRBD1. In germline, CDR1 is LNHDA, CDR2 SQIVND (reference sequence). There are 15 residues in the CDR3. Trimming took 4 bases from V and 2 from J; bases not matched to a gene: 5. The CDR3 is CASSTVDRGNQPQHF. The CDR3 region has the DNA TGTGCCAGTAGTACTGTCGACAGGGGCAATCAGCCCCAGCATTTT.

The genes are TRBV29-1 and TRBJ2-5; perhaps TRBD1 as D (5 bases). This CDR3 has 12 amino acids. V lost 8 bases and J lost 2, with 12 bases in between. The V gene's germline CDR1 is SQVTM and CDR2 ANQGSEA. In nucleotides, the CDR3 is TGCAGCACTGGGCAGGGACAAGAGACCCAGTACTTC. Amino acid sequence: CSTGQGQETQYF.

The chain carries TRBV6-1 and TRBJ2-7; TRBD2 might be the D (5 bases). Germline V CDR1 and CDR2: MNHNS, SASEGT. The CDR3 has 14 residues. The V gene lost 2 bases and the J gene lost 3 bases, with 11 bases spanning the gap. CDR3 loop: CASSELRAVYEQYF. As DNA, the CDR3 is TGTGCCAGCAGTGAACTGCGGGCGGTCTACGAGCAGTACTTC.

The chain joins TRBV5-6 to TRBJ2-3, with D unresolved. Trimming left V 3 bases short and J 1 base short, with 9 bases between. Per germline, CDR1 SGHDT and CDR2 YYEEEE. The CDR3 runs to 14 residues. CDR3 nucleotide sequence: TGTGCCAGCAGCTCCTCTGAGGGCACAGATACGCAGTATTTT. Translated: CASSSSEGTDTQYF.

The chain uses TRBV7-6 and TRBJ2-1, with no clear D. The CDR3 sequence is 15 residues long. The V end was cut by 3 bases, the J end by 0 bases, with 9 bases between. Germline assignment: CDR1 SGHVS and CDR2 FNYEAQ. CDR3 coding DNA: TGTGCCAGCAGCTTGACTGCAAGCTCCTACAATGAGCAGTTCTTC. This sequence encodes CASSLTASSYNEQFF.

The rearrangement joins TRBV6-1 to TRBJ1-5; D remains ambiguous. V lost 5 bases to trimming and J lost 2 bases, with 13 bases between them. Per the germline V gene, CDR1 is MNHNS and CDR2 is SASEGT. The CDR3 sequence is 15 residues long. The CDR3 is CASSQVTTGNQPQHF. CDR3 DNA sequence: TGTGCCAGCAGTCAGGTCACGACGGGCAATCAGCCCCAGCATTTT.

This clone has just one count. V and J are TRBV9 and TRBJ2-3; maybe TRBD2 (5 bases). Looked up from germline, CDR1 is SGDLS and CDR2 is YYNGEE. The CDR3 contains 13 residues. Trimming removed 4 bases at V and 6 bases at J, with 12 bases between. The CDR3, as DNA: TGTGCCAGCAGCTCGGGAATAGGGGATACGCAGTATTTT. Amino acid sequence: CASSSGIGDTQYF.

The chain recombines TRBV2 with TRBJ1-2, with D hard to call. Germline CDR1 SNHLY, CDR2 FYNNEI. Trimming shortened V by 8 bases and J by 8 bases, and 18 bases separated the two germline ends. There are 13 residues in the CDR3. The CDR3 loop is CASHPLDLEGYTF. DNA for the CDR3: TGTGCCAGCCACCCCCTCGATCTCGAGGGCTACACCTTC.

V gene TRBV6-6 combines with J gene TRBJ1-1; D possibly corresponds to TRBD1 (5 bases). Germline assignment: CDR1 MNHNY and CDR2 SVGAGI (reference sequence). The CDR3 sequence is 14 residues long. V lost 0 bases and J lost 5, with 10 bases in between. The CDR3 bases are TGTGCCAGCAGTTACTCACTGAAGGGGACTGAAGCTTTCTTT. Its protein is CASSYSLKGTEAFF.